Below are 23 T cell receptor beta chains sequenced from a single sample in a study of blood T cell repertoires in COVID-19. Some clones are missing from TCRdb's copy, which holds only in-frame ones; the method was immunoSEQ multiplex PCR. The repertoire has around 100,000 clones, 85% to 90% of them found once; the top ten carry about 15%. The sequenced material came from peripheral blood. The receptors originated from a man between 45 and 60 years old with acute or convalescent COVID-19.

The CDR3 spells CASSPGQGGTEAFF. Written as DNA, the CDR3 is TGCGCCAGCAGTCCGGGACAGGGGGGGACTGAAGCTTTCTTT. The rearrangement uses TRBV10-1 and TRBJ1-1, with 11 bases identical to TRBD1. Germline V gives CDR1 WNHNN, CDR2 SYGVQD (reference sequence). V shed 5 bases and J 5 bases; nucleotides not matched to a gene: 4. The CDR3 length is 14 residues.

CDR3 nucleotide sequence: TGTGCCAGCAGGGGACTAGCGGGGAATACGCAGTATTTT. Translating it yields CASRGLAGNTQYF. The chain recombines TRBV28 with TRBJ2-3; 13 nucleotides align to TRBD2. There are 13 residues in the CDR3. Germline CDR1 and CDR2: MDHEN and SYDVKM. The trim removed 6 bases at V and 7 bases at J, leaving 1 base unmatched.

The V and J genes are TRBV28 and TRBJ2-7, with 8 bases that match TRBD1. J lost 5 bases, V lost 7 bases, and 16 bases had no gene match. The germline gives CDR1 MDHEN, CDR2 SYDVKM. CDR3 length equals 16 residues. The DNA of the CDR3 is TGTGCCAGCACCCTCCTGGGACAGGCGGCGGACCACGAGCAGTACTTC. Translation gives CASTLLGQAADHEQYF.

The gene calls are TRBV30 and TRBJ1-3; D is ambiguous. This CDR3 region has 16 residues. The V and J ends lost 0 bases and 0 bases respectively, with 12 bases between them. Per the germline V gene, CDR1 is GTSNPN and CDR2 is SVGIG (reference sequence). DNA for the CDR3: TGTGCCTGGAGTGTACATCAGGCCTACTCTGGAAACACCATATATTTT. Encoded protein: CAWSVHQAYSGNTIYF.

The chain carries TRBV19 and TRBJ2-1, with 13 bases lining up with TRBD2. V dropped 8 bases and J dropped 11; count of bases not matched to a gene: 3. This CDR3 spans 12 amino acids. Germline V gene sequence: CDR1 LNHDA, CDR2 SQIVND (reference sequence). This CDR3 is CASGLAGEKQFF. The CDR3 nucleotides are TGTGCCAGTGGACTAGCGGGAGAAAAGCAGTTCTTC.

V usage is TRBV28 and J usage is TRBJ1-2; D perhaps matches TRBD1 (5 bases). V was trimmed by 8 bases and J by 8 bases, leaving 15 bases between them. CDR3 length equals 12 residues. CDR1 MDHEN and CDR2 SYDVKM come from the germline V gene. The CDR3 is CASEGRVVGYTF. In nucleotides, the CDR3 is TGTGCCAGCGAAGGCAGGGTGGTCGGCTACACCTTC.

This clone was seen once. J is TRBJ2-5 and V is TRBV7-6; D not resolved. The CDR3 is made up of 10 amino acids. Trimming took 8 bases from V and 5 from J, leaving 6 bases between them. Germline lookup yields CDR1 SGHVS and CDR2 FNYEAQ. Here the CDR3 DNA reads TGTGCCAGCGGCATGGAGACCCAGTACTTC. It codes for CASGMETQYF.

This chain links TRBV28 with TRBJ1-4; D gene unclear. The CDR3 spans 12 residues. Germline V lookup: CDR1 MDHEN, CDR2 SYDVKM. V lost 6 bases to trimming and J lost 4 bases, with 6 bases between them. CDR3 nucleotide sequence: TGTGCCAGCAGGGACTTTAATGAAAAACTGTTTTTT. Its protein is CASRDFNEKLFF.

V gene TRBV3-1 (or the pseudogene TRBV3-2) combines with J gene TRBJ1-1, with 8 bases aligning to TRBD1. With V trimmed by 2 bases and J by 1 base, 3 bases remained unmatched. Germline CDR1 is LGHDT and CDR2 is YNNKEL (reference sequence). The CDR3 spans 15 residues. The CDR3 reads CASSQQGQGNTEAFF. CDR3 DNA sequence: TGTGCCAGCAGCCAACAAGGACAGGGGAACACTGAAGCTTTCTTT.

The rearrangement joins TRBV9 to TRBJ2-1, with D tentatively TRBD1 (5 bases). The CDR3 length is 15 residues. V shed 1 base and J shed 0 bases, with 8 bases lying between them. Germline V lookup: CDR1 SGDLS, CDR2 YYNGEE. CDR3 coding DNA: TGTGCCAGCAGCGTAAGACAGACCTCCTACAATGAGCAGTTCTTC. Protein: CASSVRQTSYNEQFF.

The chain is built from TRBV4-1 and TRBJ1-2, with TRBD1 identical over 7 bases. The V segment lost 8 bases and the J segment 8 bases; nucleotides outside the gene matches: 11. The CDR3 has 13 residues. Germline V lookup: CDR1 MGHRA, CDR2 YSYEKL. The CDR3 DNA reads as TGCGCCAGCCAGGGGGAGTGGGGGAAAGGCTACACCTTC. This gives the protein CASQGEWGKGYTF.

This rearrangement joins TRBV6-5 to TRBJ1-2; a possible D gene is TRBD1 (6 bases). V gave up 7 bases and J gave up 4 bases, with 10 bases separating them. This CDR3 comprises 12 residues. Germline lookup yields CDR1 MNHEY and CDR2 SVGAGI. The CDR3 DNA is TGTGCCAGCACCCACAGGGCCTATGGCTACACCTTC. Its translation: CASTHRAYGYTF.

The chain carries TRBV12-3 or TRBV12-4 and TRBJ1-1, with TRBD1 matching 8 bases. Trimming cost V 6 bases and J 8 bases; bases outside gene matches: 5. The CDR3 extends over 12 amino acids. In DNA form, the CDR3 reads TGTGCCAGCAGCTCCCGGGACAGGGAAGCTTTCTTT. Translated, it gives CASSSRDREAFF.

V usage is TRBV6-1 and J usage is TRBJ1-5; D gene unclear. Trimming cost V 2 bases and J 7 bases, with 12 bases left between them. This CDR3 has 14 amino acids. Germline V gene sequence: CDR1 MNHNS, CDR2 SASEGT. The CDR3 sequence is CASSESSEIQPQHF. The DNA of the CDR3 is TGTGCCAGCAGTGAATCGTCAGAAATACAGCCCCAGCATTTT.

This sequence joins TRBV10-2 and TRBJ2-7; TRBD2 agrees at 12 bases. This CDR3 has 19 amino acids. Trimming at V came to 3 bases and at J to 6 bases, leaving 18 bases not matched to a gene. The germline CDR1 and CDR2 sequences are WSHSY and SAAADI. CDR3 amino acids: CASSEALAGGPPRGTEQYF. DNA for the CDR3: TGCGCCAGCAGTGAAGCCCTAGCGGGAGGGCCGCCGAGGGGTACCGAGCAGTACTTC.

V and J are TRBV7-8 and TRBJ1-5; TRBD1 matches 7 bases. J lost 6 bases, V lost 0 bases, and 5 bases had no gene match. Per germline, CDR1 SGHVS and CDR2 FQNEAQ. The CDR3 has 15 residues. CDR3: CASSLARQGTQPQHF. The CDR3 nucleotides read TGTGCCAGCAGCTTAGCCCGACAGGGAACTCAGCCCCAGCATTTT.

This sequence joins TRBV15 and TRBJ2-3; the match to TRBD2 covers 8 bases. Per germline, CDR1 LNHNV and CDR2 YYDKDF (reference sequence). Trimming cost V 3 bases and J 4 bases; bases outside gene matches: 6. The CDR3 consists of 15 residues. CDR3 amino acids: CATSRRAGAADTQYF. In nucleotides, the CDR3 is TGTGCCACCAGCAGGAGAGCGGGAGCCGCAGATACGCAGTATTTT. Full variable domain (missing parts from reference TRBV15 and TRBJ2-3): DAMVIQNPRYQVTQFGKPVTLSCSQTLNHNVMYWYQQKSSQAPKLLFHYYDKDFNNEADTPDNFQSRRPNTSFCFLDIRSPGLGDTAMYLCATSRRAGAADTQYFGPGTRLTVL.

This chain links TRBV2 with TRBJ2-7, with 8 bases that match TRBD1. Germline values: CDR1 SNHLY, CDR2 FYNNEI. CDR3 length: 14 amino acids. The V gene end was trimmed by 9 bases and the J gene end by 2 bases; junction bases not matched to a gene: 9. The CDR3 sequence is CASLPGQVPYEQYF. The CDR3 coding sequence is TGTGCCAGTCTCCCGGGACAGGTGCCCTACGAGCAGTACTTC.

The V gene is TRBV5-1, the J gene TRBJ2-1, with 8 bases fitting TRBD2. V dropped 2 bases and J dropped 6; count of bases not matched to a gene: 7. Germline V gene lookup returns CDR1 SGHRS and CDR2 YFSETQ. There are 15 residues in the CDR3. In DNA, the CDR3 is TGCGCCAGCAGCTTTACGGCGGGAGGAGGCAATGAGCAGTTCTTC. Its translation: CASSFTAGGGNEQFF.

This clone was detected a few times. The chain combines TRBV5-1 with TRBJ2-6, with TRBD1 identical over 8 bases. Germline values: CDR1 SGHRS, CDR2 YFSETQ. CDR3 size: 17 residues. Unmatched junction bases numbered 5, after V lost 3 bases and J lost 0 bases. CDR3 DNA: TGCGCCAGCAGCTCGACAGGGGCGGTCTCTGGGGCCAACGTCCTGACTTTC. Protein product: CASSSTGAVSGANVLTF.

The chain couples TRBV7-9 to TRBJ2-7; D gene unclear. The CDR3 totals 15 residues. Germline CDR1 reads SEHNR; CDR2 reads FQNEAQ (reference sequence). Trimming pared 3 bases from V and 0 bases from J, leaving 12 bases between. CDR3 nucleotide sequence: TGTGCCAGCAGCTTGACTCGATCGAGCTCCTACGAGCAGTACTTC. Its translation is CASSLTRSSSYEQYF.

The CDR3 region is CASTWSGGITGELFF. In DNA form, the CDR3 reads TGTGCCAGCACCTGGTCAGGGGGTATTACCGGGGAGCTGTTTTTT. V usage is TRBV2 and J usage is TRBJ2-2; TRBD1 matches at 7 bases. V lost 7 bases to trimming and J lost 5 bases; unmatched junction nucleotides: 10. Germline lookup yields CDR1 SNHLY and CDR2 FYNNEI. The CDR3 is 15 amino acids.

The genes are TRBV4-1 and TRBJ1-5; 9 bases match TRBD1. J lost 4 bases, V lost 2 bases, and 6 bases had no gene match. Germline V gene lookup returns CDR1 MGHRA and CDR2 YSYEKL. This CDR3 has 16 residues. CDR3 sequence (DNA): TGCGCCAGCAGCCAACCGGGACAGGGCCGTAATCAGCCCCAGCATTTT. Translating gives CASSQPGQGRNQPQHF.